A selection of T cell receptor beta chains follows, all from one sample in a study of graft-versus-host responses after intestinal transplantation. Only in-frame clones appear in the TCRdb table, and some are missing; sequencing was by immunoSEQ multiplex PCR. The table shows under 150,000 clones, with more than 80% occurring only once. These receptors are not linked to any known antigen. The sample in question was unstimulated CD4+ T cells sorted from spleen or lymph node cells, obtained before intestinal transplant. These receptor sequences come from a human donor who received an intestinal transplant. Each CDR3 is given with its conserved first and last residue. Each record gives: V gene, clone size, J gene, CDR3 protein. Only part of the rows carry a size: once, few, many, or a class if the clone is expanded.

TRBV10-3,-,TRBJ1-1,CAISESTGSGDTEAFF
TRBV5-1,-,TRBJ2-1,CASSLTGTVSFSYNEQFF
TRBV15,-,TRBJ2-3,CATSIRVTDTQYF
TRBV5-8,-,TRBJ2-1,CASSPSEGQFF
TRBV20-1,once,TRBJ2-1,CSASYNEQFF
TRBV5-1,-,TRBJ2-5,CASSLGQGAGGETQYF
TRBV5-1,-,TRBJ2-3,CASSLVQGSEDTQYF
TRBV2,-,TRBJ1-2,CASSGGLGYGYTF
TRBV7-7,-,TRBJ2-7,CASSLEQGPYEQYF
TRBV6-4,once,TRBJ2-3,CASSPTRSTDTQYF
TRBV7-7,-,TRBJ2-3,CASSLEGGGTQYF
TRBV18,-,TRBJ2-5,CASSPSFRETQYF
TRBV5-1,-,TRBJ1-2,CASSLENYGYTF
TRBV6-5,-,TRBJ1-6,CASSYSTASPLHF
TRBV11-1,-,TRBJ2-3,CASRKGLAPDTQYF
TRBV11-2,-,TRBJ1-2,CASSYNRDRGGYTF
TRBV5-8,-,TRBJ1-6,CASSPPGPSSYNSPLHF
TRBV19,few,TRBJ2-6,CASSRGLAGANVLTF
TRBV5-1,-,TRBJ1-3,CASMAADGNTIYF
TRBV28,-,TRBJ2-1,CASTGPGTYNEQFF
TRBV4-1,-,TRBJ1-4,CASSQGTGGWEKLFF
TRBV5-6,-,TRBJ1-2,CASSLVRSGNDYGYTF
TRBV5-1,-,TRBJ1-4,CASSQGQGYEKLFF
TRBV12-5,-,TRBJ2-5,CASGFPGETQYF
TRBV28,-,TRBJ1-5,CASTPGTVLNQPQHF
TRBV2,-,TRBJ1-1,CASSEGDFYLTGNAEAFF
TRBV5-1,-,TRBJ2-1,CASSQGQGWSYNEQFF
TRBV18,-,TRBJ1-2,CASSPRQGANYGYTF
TRBV2,-,TRBJ1-2,CASSEVGGVDGYTF
TRBV25-1,-,TRBJ1-1,CASSESGSPNTEAFF
TRBV2,-,TRBJ1-2,CASSQGQGNYGYTF
TRBV6-1,-,TRBJ2-7,CASSLGQYYEQYF
TRBV10-3,few,TRBJ1-3,CATRTSRNTIYF
TRBV14,-,TRBJ2-7,CASSQEMDRPYEQYF
TRBV10-3,-,TRBJ2-3,CAISAGGGSTDTQYF
TRBV30,-,TRBJ2-1,CAWSVRGDLFSYNEQFF
TRBV11-3,-,TRBJ2-3,CASSLVARADTQYF
TRBV9,once,TRBJ2-1,CASSPRTGGANEQFF
TRBV30,-,TRBJ2-7,CAWRSPGTGIYEQYF
TRBV9,-,TRBJ2-1,CASSPSGGYNEQFF
TRBV18,-,TRBJ1-2,CASSPMTGANYGYTF
TRBV29-1,-,TRBJ2-7,CSVGGQYKYEQYF